The 32 T cell receptor beta chains reported below all come from one sample, sequenced in a study of cytomegalovirus exposure and HLA in healthy donors. 13 Jbeta primers and 60 Vbeta primers were used for the PCR. Data came from immunoSEQ multiplex PCR; TCRdb stores just in-frame clones and leaves some out. The sample contains over 60,000 clones, about three quarters of which appear only once. Sequencing used PBMCs. Receptor source: a woman in her thirties in good health and CMV-seropositive.

The V and J genes are TRBV4-3 and TRBJ2-2, with 9 bases that match TRBD2. The junction had 5 bases not matched to a gene; V was cut back by 0 bases and J by 6 bases. There are 16 residues in the CDR3. The germline V gene has CDR1 LGHNA and CDR2 YSLEER. CDR3 DNA sequence: TGCGCCAGCAGCCAAGAAATGCTAGCGGGACCCGGGGAGCTGTTTTTT. Translation gives CASSQEMLAGPGELFF.

V usage is TRBV5-1 and J usage is TRBJ1-5, with D possibly matching TRBD1 (5 bases). Germline V gene lookup returns CDR1 SGHRS and CDR2 YFSETQ. This CDR3 is built from 15 residues. V lost 1 base and J 4 bases, leaving 12 bases between the germline ends. Here the CDR3 reads CASSLLGLRNQPQHF. CDR3 DNA sequence: TGCGCCAGCAGCTTGTTGGGGCTTAGGAATCAGCCCCAGCATTTT. The whole variable domain, filled in from reference TRBV5-1 and TRBJ1-5, reads KAGVTQTPRYLIKTRGQQVTLSCSPISGHRSVSWYQQTPGQGLQFLFEYFSETQRNKGNFPGRFSGRQFSNSRSEMNVSTLELGDSALYLCASSLLGLRNQPQHFGDGTRLSIL.

This clone was picked up one time. The chain is built from TRBV11-3 and TRBJ2-7; D perhaps matches TRBD1 (6 bases). CDR3 size: 16 residues. Deletions cut 1 base from V and 4 bases from J, with 17 bases between. Germline V gene data show CDR1 as SGHNT and CDR2 as YENEEA. The CDR3 coding sequence is TGTGCCAGCAGCTTAGCCCTGCAGGGGTCAGAATACGAGCAGTACTTC. Its translation: CASSLALQGSEYEQYF.

The chain combines TRBV6-6 with TRBJ2-7; 7 nucleotides match TRBD1. V gave up 3 bases and J gave up 3 bases; unmatched junction bases: 8. Germline V gives CDR1 MNHNY, CDR2 SVGAGI (reference sequence). This CDR3 has 15 residues. CDR3 DNA: TGTGCCAGCAGTTATACGGGACAGTTAAACTACGAGCAGTACTTC. Its protein is CASSYTGQLNYEQYF.

This clone has just one count. This rearrangement joins TRBV5-4 to TRBJ1-6; TRBD1 aligns across 8 bases. V was clipped by 3 bases and J by 7 bases; unmatched bases: 3. Per the germline V gene, CDR1 is SGHNT and CDR2 is YYREEE (reference sequence). CDR3 length equals 14 residues. CDR3 in amino acids: CASSSGQGNSPLHF. The DNA for the CDR3 is TGTGCCAGCAGCTCCGGACAGGGAAATTCACCCCTCCACTTT.

The chain uses TRBV7-6 and TRBJ2-2; 14 nucleotides agree with TRBD2. Germline CDR1 is SGHVS and CDR2 is FNYEAQ. This CDR3 contains 17 residues. Germline trimming cut 1 base from V and 7 bases from J; bases unmatched to any gene: 5. The CDR3 sequence is CASSLETSGRAVGELFF. DNA of the CDR3: TGTGCCAGCAGCTTAGAGACTAGCGGGAGGGCCGTCGGGGAGCTGTTTTTT.

The chain has TRBV7-2 and TRBJ1-2, with TRBD1 matching over 7 bases. Germline CDR1 and CDR2: SGHTA and FQGNSA. This CDR3 comprises 16 residues. After removal of 5 bases from V and 0 bases from J, the junction contained 9 bases not matched to a gene. The CDR3 protein is CASSLPWTGSNYGYTF. The CDR3 DNA reads TGTGCCAGCAGCCTGCCATGGACAGGATCTAACTATGGCTACACCTTC.

The chain uses TRBV6-1 and TRBJ2-5; tentative D call: TRBD1 (6 bases). Gene TRBJ2-7 matches the end of the DNA better, so the J call may be wrong. The CDR3 has 15 amino acids. Germline V gene data show CDR1 as MNHNS and CDR2 as SASEGT. The CDR3 sequence is CASSEQPGHTYEQYF. The CDR3 DNA follows: TGTGCCAGCAGTGAACAACCGGGACATACCTACGAGCAGTACTTC.

J is TRBJ2-3 and V is TRBV10-3, with D perhaps TRBD2 (5 bases). The CDR3 sequence is 15 residues long. V was trimmed by 0 bases and J by 2 bases, leaving 9 bases between them. Germline values: CDR1 ENHRY, CDR2 SYGVKD. In nucleotides, the CDR3 is TGTGCCATCAGTGAGTCCCCGGGAATCACAGATACGCAGTATTTT. Amino acids: CAISESPGITDTQYF.

The chain links TRBV19 to TRBJ1-6; no definite D call. Trimming shortened V by 3 bases and J by 7 bases, and 7 bases separated the two germline ends. Looked up from germline, CDR1 is LNHDA and CDR2 is SQIVND (reference sequence). CDR3 length: 13 amino acids. The CDR3 DNA sequence: TGTGCCAGTAGTATCCGCGGAAATTCACCCCTCCACTTT. Translating it yields CASSIRGNSPLHF.

The chain has TRBV10-2 and TRBJ1-1; D not certain. CDR1 and CDR2 from the germline V gene are WSHSY and SAAADI. CDR3 length: 13 residues. V was trimmed by 5 bases and J by 4 bases, leaving 11 bases between them. CDR3 in amino acids: CASSRGWGTEAFF. CDR3 coding DNA: TGCGCCAGCAGTCGGGGTTGGGGCACTGAAGCTTTCTTT.

This chain links TRBV29-1 with TRBJ2-7; D gene unclear. Per the germline V gene, CDR1 is SQVTM and CDR2 is ANQGSEA. CDR3 length: 15 amino acids. V was clipped by 4 bases and J by 3 bases, with 19 bases between them. This CDR3 reads CSVATARFPVYEQYF. In DNA, the CDR3 is TGCAGCGTTGCCACCGCCAGGTTTCCCGTCTACGAGCAGTACTTC.

The chain couples TRBV13 to TRBJ2-7; TRBD2 aligns across 7 bases. CDR3 size: 15 residues. The V gene's germline CDR1 is PRHDT and CDR2 FYEKMQ (reference sequence). V trimming: 0 bases; J trimming: 2 bases; junction bases outside the gene matches: 4. CDR3 DNA sequence: TGTGCCAGCAGCTTAGGTCGGGGACTAACCTACGAGCAGTACTTC. Residues: CASSLGRGLTYEQYF.

V is TRBV6-6 and J is TRBJ2-3; possibly TRBD1 for D (5 bases). V was pared by 6 bases and J by 1 base, with 8 bases between. Germline assignment: CDR1 MNHNY and CDR2 SVGAGI (reference sequence). The length of the CDR3 is 13 residues. The CDR3 sequence is CASSSQGTDTQYF. The CDR3 nucleotides read TGTGCCAGCAGCTCACAGGGCACAGATACGCAGTATTTT.

The CDR3 region is CASSKTYRGLNEKLFF. The CDR3 DNA is TGTGCCAGCAGTAAGACGTACAGGGGCCTTAATGAAAAACTGTTTTTT. The rearrangement links TRBV25-1 to TRBJ1-4; 7 bases are shared with TRBD1. Germline V gives CDR1 MGHDK, CDR2 SYGVNS. The CDR3 totals 16 residues. Unmatched junction bases numbered 10, after V lost 5 bases and J lost 4 bases.

This clone has only a few counts. The CDR3: CASGTGPLMNTEAFF. The CDR3, as DNA: TGTGCCAGTGGGACAGGGCCCCTTATGAACACTGAAGCTTTCTTT. V gene TRBV2 combines with J gene TRBJ1-1, with 9 positions matching TRBD1. Germline loops: CDR1 SNHLY, CDR2 FYNNEI. The CDR3 length is 15 residues. The junction had 8 bases not matched to a gene; V was cut back by 9 bases and J by 0 bases.

The chain uses TRBV11-1 and TRBJ2-1, with a possible D match to TRBD2 (6 bases). The CDR3 is made up of 12 amino acids. CDR1 is SGHAT, CDR2 FQDESV, per germline (reference sequence). V dropped 5 bases and J dropped 8 bases, with 10 bases sitting between them. CDR3 nucleotide sequence: TGTGCCAGCAGCCGTAGACTAGATGAGCAGTTCTTC. This codes for CASSRRLDEQFF.

The chain employs TRBV7-2 and TRBJ1-6; the D is unclear. CDR3 size: 14 residues. In germline, CDR1 is SGHTA, CDR2 FQGNSA. V was cut by 1 base and J by 13 bases, with 14 bases left in between. The CDR3 DNA reads TGTGCCAGCAGCTTAGGCGGGCGGATTCCGCCCCTCCACTTT. Its protein is CASSLGGRIPPLHF.

This chain connects TRBV5-1 to TRBJ2-2; perhaps TRBD2 as D (5 bases). Germline loops: CDR1 SGHRS, CDR2 YFSETQ. This CDR3 spans 15 amino acids. V dropped 5 bases and J dropped 4 bases, with 15 bases sitting between them. CDR3 sequence: CASRSIRDGTGELFF. The CDR3 DNA reads as TGCGCCAGCAGATCTATACGGGATGGCACCGGGGAGCTGTTTTTT.

The chain couples TRBV9 to TRBJ1-3; TRBD1 might be the D (5 bases). The CDR3 is 15 amino acids. V lost 2 bases and J lost 0, with 9 bases in between. The germline gives CDR1 SGDLS, CDR2 YYNGEE. CDR3 bases: TGTGCCAGCAGCGTCGACAGCTCCTCTGGAAACACCATATATTTT. It is translated as CASSVDSSSGNTIYF.

The gene calls are TRBV7-9 and TRBJ2-2; 10 nucleotides match TRBD2. V dropped 2 bases and J dropped 7; count of bases not matched to a gene: 7. Germline assignment: CDR1 SEHNR and CDR2 FQNEAQ (reference sequence). This CDR3 region has 16 residues. DNA of the CDR3: TGTGCCAGCAGCTTATATCTAGCGGGAGTTAGCGGGGAGCTGTTTTTT. Amino acids: CASSLYLAGVSGELFF.

V gene TRBV2 combines with J gene TRBJ1-1; 7 nucleotides match TRBD1. This CDR3 contains 15 residues. The V and J ends lost 1 base and 7 bases, in that order; junction bases with no gene match: 9. CDR1 and CDR2 (germline): SNHLY, FYNNEI. Here the CDR3 reads CASSEGTGSWNEAFF. The DNA of the CDR3 is TGTGCCAGCAGTGAAGGGACAGGCTCCTGGAATGAAGCTTTCTTT.

This chain uses TRBV15 with TRBJ1-5; a weak D match, TRBD1 (6 bases). This CDR3 spans 16 amino acids. V was trimmed by 1 base and J by 3 bases, leaving 13 bases between them. The V gene's germline CDR1 is LNHNV and CDR2 YYDKDF (reference sequence). The CDR3 coding sequence is TGTGCCACCAGCAGAGGTGGGAGGGGGGTCAATCAGCCCCAGCATTTT. It encodes CATSRGGRGVNQPQHF.

The rearrangement links TRBV27 to TRBJ2-5; TRBD2 agrees at 9 bases. CDR1 and CDR2 from the germline V gene are MNHEY and SMNVEV (reference sequence). The CDR3 totals 16 residues. J lost 1 base, V lost 6 bases, and 9 bases had no gene match. As DNA, the CDR3 is TGTGCCAGCAGCCACCTTGGACTAGCGACCCAAGAGACCCAGTACTTC. It encodes CASSHLGLATQETQYF.

The V gene is TRBV4-2, the J gene TRBJ2-1; 11 nucleotides match TRBD2. The trim removed 1 base at V and 7 bases at J, leaving 9 bases unmatched. There are 17 residues in the CDR3. The germline V gene has CDR1 LGHNA and CDR2 YNFKEQ. The CDR3 DNA is TGTGCCAGCAGCCAAGGCCCCTTAGCGGGAGGGGGGAATGAGCAGTTCTTC. It yields the protein CASSQGPLAGGGNEQFF.

As for this clone: One end of the junction fails to match germline, which may point to a read error. The chain joins TRBV7-7 to TRBJ2-1, with 9 nucleotides matching TRBD2. The CDR3 loop spans 16 amino acids. The germline CDR1 and CDR2 sequences are SSHAT and FNYEAQ (reference sequence). The CDR3 reads CASSLGGVAGEGEQFF. DNA for the CDR3: TGTGCTAGCAGCCTAGGGGGTGTAGCGGGAGAGGGTGAGCAGTTCTTC.

This clone is classed as medium-sized. The chain employs TRBV11-3 and TRBJ2-2, with TRBD1 identical over 8 bases. The junction had 1 base not matched to a gene; V was cut back by 3 bases and J by 1 base. There are 15 residues in the CDR3. From germline, CDR1 is SGHNT and CDR2 YENEEA. The DNA for the CDR3 is TGTGCCAGCAGCTTCGGGACAGGGAACACCGGGGAGCTGTTTTTT. It yields the protein CASSFGTGNTGELFF.

The CDR3 loop reads CASTGIDSNQPQHF. The CDR3 nucleotides read TGTGCCAGCACGGGGATAGATAGCAATCAGCCCCAGCATTTT. The V and J genes are TRBV28 and TRBJ1-5; D call uncertain. This CDR3 has 14 residues. Trimming removed 7 bases at V and 0 bases at J, with 10 bases between. CDR1 MDHEN and CDR2 SYDVKM come from the germline V gene.

The chain uses TRBV5-1 and TRBJ2-1; TRBD2 matches at 14 bases. V dropped 0 bases and J dropped 4; count of bases not matched to a gene: 3. The CDR3 runs 17 residues. The germline CDR1 and CDR2 sequences are SGHRS and YFSETQ. CDR3 bases: TGCGCCAGCAGCTTGGGACTAGCGGGAGGGCCATACAATGAGCAGTTCTTC. This codes for CASSLGLAGGPYNEQFF.

In DNA, the CDR3 is TGTGCCAGCGGCGGAAGGGGTGTACCCAAAAACATTCAGTACTTC. Residues: CASGGRGVPKNIQYF. The chain carries TRBV28 and TRBJ2-4; tentative D call: TRBD1 (5 bases). The CDR3 sequence is 15 residues long. The V gene lost 8 bases and the J gene lost 2 bases, with 16 bases spanning the gap. The V gene's germline CDR1 is MDHEN and CDR2 SYDVKM.

The V and J genes are TRBV9 and TRBJ2-2; TRBD2 is a possible D gene (6 bases). Germline CDR1 reads SGDLS; CDR2 reads YYNGEE. This CDR3 contains 17 residues. V was clipped by 0 bases and J by 3 bases, with 15 bases between them. CDR3 in DNA: TGTGCCAGCAGCGTAGGTGAGGGAGCGGGTTACACCGGGGAGCTGTTTTTT. It encodes CASSVGEGAGYTGELFF.

This clone was found a few times. The chain is built from TRBV6-5 and TRBJ1-1; the D gene is possibly TRBD1 (5 bases). The CDR3 is 13 amino acids. Trimming removed 5 bases from V and 3 bases from J, with 10 bases in between. Germline V gene lookup returns CDR1 MNHEY and CDR2 SVGAGI. CDR3 loop: CASSVREDTEAFF. CDR3 sequence (DNA): TGTGCCAGCAGTGTCAGGGAGGACACTGAAGCTTTCTTT.